The 18 T cell receptor beta chains in this list originate from one sample, sequenced in a study of T cells in Graves' hyperthyroidism and ophthalmopathy. From RNA transcripts, TCR beta CDR3 regions were amplified. An initial round of RT-PCR targeting the TCR CDR3 relied on the HTBI primer set. TCRdb re-analysed the multiplex PCR reads in MiXCR, keeping a single row per CDR3 protein. Of a few hundred thousand distinct CDR3 sequences in the sample, around 15% were seen once. Source material: blood. The receptors come from a woman in her 40s with Graves' hyperthyroidism.

Note on this clonotype: A clone one base away is much larger, so this may be a read error. The chain couples TRBV20-1 to TRBJ2-1; D is uncertain. Germline CDR1 and CDR2: DFQATT and SNEGSKA (reference sequence). The CDR3 totals 15 residues. Trimming took off 1 base at V and 4 bases at J, with 14 bases between the two ends. CDR3: CSARVFQGKYNEQFF. The CDR3 coding sequence is TGCAGTGCTAGAGTTTTTCAAGGGAAATACAATGAGCAGTTCTTC.

This chain joins TRBV19 and TRBJ2-1; the match to TRBD2 covers 11 bases. The CDR3 consists of 15 residues. Germline loops: CDR1 LNHDA, CDR2 SQIVND (reference sequence). V shed 2 bases and J 9 bases; nucleotides not matched to a gene: 6. As DNA, the CDR3 is TGTGCCAGTAGTATAACTAGCGGGAGTGTAGGTGAGCAGTTCTTC. Protein: CASSITSGSVGEQFF.

The chain carries TRBV18 and TRBJ1-3; the D gene is possibly TRBD1 (5 bases). The V and J ends lost 3 bases and 0 bases respectively, with 9 bases between them. The V gene's germline CDR1 is KGHSH and CDR2 LQKENI. This CDR3 spans 15 amino acids. The CDR3 loop reads CASSPDKSSGNTIYF. The CDR3 DNA reads TGTGCCAGCTCACCGGACAAAAGCTCTGGAAACACCATATATTTT.

At least ten counts were recorded for this clonotype. The chain recombines TRBV2 with TRBJ1-5; 9 bases map to TRBD1. Germline assignment: CDR1 SNHLY and CDR2 FYNNEI. The V gene end was trimmed by 7 bases and the J gene end by 6 bases; junction bases not matched to a gene: 7. This CDR3 spans 14 amino acids. CDR3 DNA: TGTGCCAGCACCGGTACAGGGGGCGTTCAGCCCCAGCATTTT. This sequence encodes CASTGTGGVQPQHF.

This clonotype was recorded many times. The chain employs TRBV7-3 and TRBJ2-3; D could derive from TRBD1 or TRBD2 (5 bases each). The CDR3 is 14 residues long. Germline-derived CDR1 and CDR2 are SGHTA and FQGTGA. The V end lost 1 base, the J end lost 6 bases, and 11 bases lay between the germline ends. In DNA form, the CDR3 reads TGTGCCAGCAGCTTAAGCCCCGGGACCGATACGCAGTATTTT. Amino acids: CASSLSPGTDTQYF.

CDR3 sequence: CASSLLRREDNEQFF. The DNA of the CDR3 is TGCGCCAGCAGCCTACTCCGCCGGGAGGATAATGAGCAGTTCTTC. This chain links TRBV5-1 with TRBJ2-1, with 7 bases aligning to TRBD2. The CDR3 has 15 residues. Germline V gene lookup returns CDR1 SGHRS and CDR2 YFSETQ. V lost 4 bases and J lost 7; bases outside the gene matches: 11.

This clonotype was seen at least ten times. The V call is TRBV15, the J call TRBJ1-1, with D possibly being TRBD1 (5 bases). The V gene lost 0 bases and the J gene lost 7 bases, with 9 bases spanning the gap. This CDR3 contains 13 residues. The germline CDR1 and CDR2 sequences are LNHNV and YYDKDF (reference sequence). Here the CDR3 reads CATSRDGAGEAFF. The DNA for the CDR3 is TGTGCCACCAGCAGAGATGGGGCGGGTGAAGCTTTCTTT.

The chain joins TRBV20-1 to TRBJ1-1; no firm D call. The CDR3 runs 11 residues. V was cut by 4 bases and J by 4 bases, with 7 bases left in between. Germline CDR1 is DFQATT and CDR2 is SNEGSKA (reference sequence). The CDR3 here is CSATEGTEAFF. DNA of the CDR3: TGCAGTGCTACTGAGGGCACTGAAGCTTTCTTT.

This clonotype turned up a few times. V is TRBV7-9 and J is TRBJ2-2; TRBD2 aligns across 8 bases. There are 14 residues in the CDR3. The junction had 6 bases not matched to a gene; V was cut back by 6 bases and J by 6 bases. Germline values: CDR1 SEHNR, CDR2 FQNEAQ (reference sequence). For the CDR3, the DNA is TGTGCCAGCAGTCAAGGACTAGCCCCCGGGGAGCTGTTTTTT. This encodes CASSQGLAPGELFF.

The chain combines TRBV6-2 or TRBV6-3 with TRBJ2-7, with a weak D call TRBD2 (5 bases). The CDR3 has 13 residues. The germline V gene encodes CDR1 MNHEY and CDR2 SVGEGT. Deletions cut 3 bases from V and 3 bases from J, with 9 bases between. CDR3 coding DNA: TGTGCCAGCAGTTATTTGGAGGTCTACGAGCAGTACTTC. This translates into CASSYLEVYEQYF.

The rearrangement joins TRBV11-2 to TRBJ2-1; TRBD2 matches 12 bases. Germline trimming cut 0 bases from V and 0 bases from J; bases unmatched to any gene: 6. The CDR3 length is 19 residues. Looked up from germline, CDR1 is SGHAT and CDR2 is FQNNGV. The CDR3: CASSLESMTSGSSYNEQFF. In nucleotides, the CDR3 is TGTGCCAGCAGCTTAGAATCCATGACTAGCGGGAGCTCCTACAATGAGCAGTTCTTC.

Notes on this clonotype: A read error may explain this, as a much larger clone is one base away. The rearrangement uses TRBV28 and TRBJ1-2; D uncertain. Germline assignment: CDR1 MDHEN and CDR2 SYDVKM. This CDR3 is 11 amino acids long. CDR3 DNA: TGTGCCGGCAGATTCGACTATGGCTACACCTTC. Its translation is CAGRFDYGYTF.

In this sample, this clonotype turned up many times. The chain employs TRBV28 and TRBJ2-7; TRBD2 matches 7 bases. Trimming took 6 bases from V and 5 from J; bases not matched to a gene: 13. Germline V lookup: CDR1 MDHEN, CDR2 SYDVKM. The CDR3 sequence is 15 residues long. This chain's CDR3 is CASSVAGREFDEQYF. The DNA of the CDR3 is TGTGCCAGCAGCGTGGCCGGGCGGGAGTTCGACGAGCAGTACTTC.

This chain links TRBV6-5 with TRBJ2-3; TRBD1 is a possible D gene (7 bases). Trimming took off 0 bases at V and 3 bases at J, with 16 bases between the two ends. CDR1 and CDR2 from the germline V gene are MNHEY and SVGAGI. This CDR3 spans 17 amino acids. The CDR3 protein is CASSYSWGVRGTDTQYF. In DNA, the CDR3 is TGTGCCAGCAGTTACTCTTGGGGGGTCAGGGGGACAGATACGCAGTATTTT.

This clonotype was recorded at least ten times. The chain carries TRBV20-1 and TRBJ2-1; 12 positions agree with TRBD2. The CDR3 has 14 residues. V dropped 6 bases and J dropped 8; count of bases not matched to a gene: 8. Germline assignment: CDR1 DFQATT and CDR2 SNEGSKA (reference sequence). The CDR3 region is CSASLAGGEYEQFF. CDR3 nucleotide sequence: TGCAGTGCATCACTAGCGGGAGGCGAGTATGAGCAGTTCTTC.

The table lists this clonotype with many counts. The rearrangement links TRBV28 to TRBJ1-2; 9 positions match TRBD1. V lost 2 bases to trimming and J lost 7 bases; unmatched junction nucleotides: 8. The V gene's germline CDR1 is MDHEN and CDR2 SYDVKM. The CDR3 totals 15 residues. The chain's CDR3 is CASSLIETGGTGYTF. The CDR3 nucleotides are TGTGCCAGCAGTTTAATAGAAACAGGGGGCACTGGCTACACCTTC.

This clonotype appeared a few times. This chain joins TRBV2 and TRBJ1-5; unclear D gene. The germline gives CDR1 SNHLY, CDR2 FYNNEI. V gave up 2 bases and J gave up 2 bases, with 7 bases separating them. The CDR3 runs 14 residues. CDR3 nucleotides: TGTGCCAGCAGTGAACAGGCGGGCAATCAGCCCCAGCATTTT. Encoded protein: CASSEQAGNQPQHF.

This clonotype was seen only a few times. The chain recombines TRBV27 with TRBJ2-2; tentatively, D is TRBD2 (7 bases). The CDR3 loop spans 15 amino acids. Trimming took 10 bases from V and 4 from J, leaving 19 bases between them. CDR1 MNHEY and CDR2 SMNVEV come from the germline V gene (reference sequence). DNA for the CDR3: TGTGCCACAGGGGCCCGGGCTAGCGGCACCGGGGAGCTGTTTTTT. Protein product: CATGARASGTGELFF.